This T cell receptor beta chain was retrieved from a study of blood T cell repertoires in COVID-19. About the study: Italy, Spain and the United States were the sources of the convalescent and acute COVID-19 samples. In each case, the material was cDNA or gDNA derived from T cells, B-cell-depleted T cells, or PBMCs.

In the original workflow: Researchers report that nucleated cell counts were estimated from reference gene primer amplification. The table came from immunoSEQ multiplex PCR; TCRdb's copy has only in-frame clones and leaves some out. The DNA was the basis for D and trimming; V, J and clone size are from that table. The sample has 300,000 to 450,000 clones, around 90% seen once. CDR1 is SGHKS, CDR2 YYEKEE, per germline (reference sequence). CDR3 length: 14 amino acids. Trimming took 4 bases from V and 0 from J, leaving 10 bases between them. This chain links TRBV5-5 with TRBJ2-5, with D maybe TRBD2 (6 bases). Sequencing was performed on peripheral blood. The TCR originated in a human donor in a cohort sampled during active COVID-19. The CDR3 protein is CASSPRRDQETQYF. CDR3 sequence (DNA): TGTGCCAGCAGCCCAAGGAGGGACCAAGAGACCCAGTACTTC.